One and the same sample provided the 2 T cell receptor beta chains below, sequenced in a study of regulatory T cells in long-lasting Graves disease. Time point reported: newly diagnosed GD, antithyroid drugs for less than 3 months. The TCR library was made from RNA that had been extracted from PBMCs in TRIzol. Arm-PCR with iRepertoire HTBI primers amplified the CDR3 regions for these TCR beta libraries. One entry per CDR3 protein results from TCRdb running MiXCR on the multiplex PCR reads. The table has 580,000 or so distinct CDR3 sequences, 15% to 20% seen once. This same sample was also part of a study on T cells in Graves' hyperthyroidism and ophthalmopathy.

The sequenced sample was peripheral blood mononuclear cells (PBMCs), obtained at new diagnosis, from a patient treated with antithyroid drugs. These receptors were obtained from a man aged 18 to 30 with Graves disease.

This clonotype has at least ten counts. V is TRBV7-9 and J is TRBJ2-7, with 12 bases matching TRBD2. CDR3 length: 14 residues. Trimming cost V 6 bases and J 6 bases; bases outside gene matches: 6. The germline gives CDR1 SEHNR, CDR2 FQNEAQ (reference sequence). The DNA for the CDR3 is TGTGCCAGCAGTAGACTAGCGGGAGCGGTCGAGCAGTACTTC. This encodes CASSRLAGAVEQYF.

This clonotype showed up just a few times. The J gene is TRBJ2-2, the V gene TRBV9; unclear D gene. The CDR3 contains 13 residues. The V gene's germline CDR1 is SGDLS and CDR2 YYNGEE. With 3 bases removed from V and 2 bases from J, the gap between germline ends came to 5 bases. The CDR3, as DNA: TGTGCCAGCAGCGCCCATAACACCGGGGAGCTGTTTTTT. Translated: CASSAHNTGELFF.